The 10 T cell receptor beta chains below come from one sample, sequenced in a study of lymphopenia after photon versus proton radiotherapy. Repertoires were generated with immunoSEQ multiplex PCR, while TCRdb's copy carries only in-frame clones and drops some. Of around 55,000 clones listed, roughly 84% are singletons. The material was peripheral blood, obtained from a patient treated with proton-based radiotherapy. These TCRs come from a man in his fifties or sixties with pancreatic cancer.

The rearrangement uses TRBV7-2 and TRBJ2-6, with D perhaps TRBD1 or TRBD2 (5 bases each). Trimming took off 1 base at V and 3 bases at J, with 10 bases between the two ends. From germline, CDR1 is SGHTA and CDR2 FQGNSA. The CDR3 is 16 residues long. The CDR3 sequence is CASSLGGVYGANVLTF. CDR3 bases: TGTGCCAGCAGCTTAGGAGGGGTTTATGGGGCCAACGTCCTGACTTTC.

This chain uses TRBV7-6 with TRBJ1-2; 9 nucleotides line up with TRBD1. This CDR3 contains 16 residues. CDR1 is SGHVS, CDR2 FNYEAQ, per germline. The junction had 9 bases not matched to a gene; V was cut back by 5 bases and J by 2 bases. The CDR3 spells CASSPVLGTGNYGYTF. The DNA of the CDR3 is TGTGCCAGCAGCCCTGTCCTCGGGACAGGGAACTATGGCTACACCTTC.

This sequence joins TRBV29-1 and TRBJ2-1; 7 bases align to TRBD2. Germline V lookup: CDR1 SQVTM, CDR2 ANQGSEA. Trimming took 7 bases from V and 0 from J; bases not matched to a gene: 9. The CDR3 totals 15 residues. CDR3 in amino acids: CSGTSAGASYNEQFF. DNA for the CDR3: TGCAGCGGGACCTCGGCGGGAGCCTCCTACAATGAGCAGTTCTTC.

The CDR3 reads CASSPTRRAETQYF. The CDR3 nucleotides are TGTGCCAGCAGCCCGACGCGGCGAGCAGAGACCCAGTACTTC. The V and J genes are TRBV7-8 and TRBJ2-5; D is uncertain. The V gene's germline CDR1 is SGHVS and CDR2 FQNEAQ. V lost 5 bases, J lost 4 bases, and 14 bases lay in between. The CDR3 sequence is 14 residues long.

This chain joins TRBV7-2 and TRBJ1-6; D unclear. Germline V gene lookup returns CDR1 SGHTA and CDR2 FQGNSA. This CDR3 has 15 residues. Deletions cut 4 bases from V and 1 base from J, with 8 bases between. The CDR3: CASSSMGSYNSPLHF. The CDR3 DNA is TGTGCCAGCAGCTCGATGGGGTCCTATAATTCACCCCTCCACTTT.

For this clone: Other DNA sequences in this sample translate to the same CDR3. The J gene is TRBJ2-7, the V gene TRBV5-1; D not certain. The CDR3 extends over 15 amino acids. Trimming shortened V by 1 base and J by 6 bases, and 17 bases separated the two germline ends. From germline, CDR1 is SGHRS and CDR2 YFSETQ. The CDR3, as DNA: TGCGCCAGCAGCTTGCTGGGATCCGGAGTGGGCGAGCAGTACTTC. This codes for CASSLLGSGVGEQYF.

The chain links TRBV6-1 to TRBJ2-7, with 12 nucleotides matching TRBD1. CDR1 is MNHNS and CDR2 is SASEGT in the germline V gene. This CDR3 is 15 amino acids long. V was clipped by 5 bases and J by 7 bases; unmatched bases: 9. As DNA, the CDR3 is TGTGCCAGCAGTTCAGGTGGGACAGGGGGCAATGAGCAGTACTTC. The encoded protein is CASSSGGTGGNEQYF.

CDR3 in DNA: TGTGCCAGCAGCTCCGGGACAGCTATCACCGGGGAGCTGTTTTTT. Amino acids: CASSSGTAITGELFF. The V gene is TRBV9, the J gene TRBJ2-2; 7 nucleotides match TRBD1. Trimming took 4 bases from V and 4 from J; bases not matched to a gene: 7. CDR3 size: 15 residues. Germline V gene lookup returns CDR1 SGDLS and CDR2 YYNGEE.

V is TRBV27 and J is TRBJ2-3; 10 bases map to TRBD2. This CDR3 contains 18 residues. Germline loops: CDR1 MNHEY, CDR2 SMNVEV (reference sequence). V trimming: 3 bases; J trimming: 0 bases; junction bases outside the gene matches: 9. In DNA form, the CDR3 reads TGTGCCAGCAGTTTTCGCAGCTCTAGCGGGGGTAGCACAGATACGCAGTATTTT. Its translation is CASSFRSSSGGSTDTQYF.

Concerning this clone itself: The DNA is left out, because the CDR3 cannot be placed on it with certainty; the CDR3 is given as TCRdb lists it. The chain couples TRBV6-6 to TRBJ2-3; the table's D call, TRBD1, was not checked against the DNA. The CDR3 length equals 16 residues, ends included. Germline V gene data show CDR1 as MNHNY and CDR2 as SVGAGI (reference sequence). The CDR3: CASSSSTGLSSDTQYF.